This TCR beta chain was profiled in a study of cytomegalovirus exposure and HLA in healthy donors (TCRdb year 2017). For context, the study as a whole: In an earlier analysis of some 550 of the donors, less than 350 Gb of sequence data and 120 million or so unique TCR beta sequences from 150 million to 200 million T cells were reported. Roughly 300 gigabases of sequencing data and 70 million to 100 million unique TCR sequences made up an early release that covered 500 to 650 HLA-typed donors. Of the 300 to 500 genotyped donors, roughly 76% were placed in the genetic ancestry cluster associated with self-reported Caucasian donors. The aim of the study was to test whether cataloging public T cell receptors could identify signatures of past pathogen exposure. Using immunosequencing, the study profiled T cell repertoires from 640 or so subjects and related those repertoires to cytomegalovirus serostatus. Along with the approximately 600-subject first cohort, a separate validation cohort of 120 different subjects was used. High-throughput TCR immunosequencing, statistical association of individual TCRs with disease status, and machine learning were combined to predict cytomegalovirus infection status. In a later analysis, previously published TCR beta repertoires from 550 to 700 donors were re-analyzed and high-resolution HLA genotyping was added so that TCR occurrence patterns could be studied. The later analysis used no new phenotypic data to find candidate immune exposures, relying instead on TCR beta sequences and their occurrence across donors. An earlier analysis of 587 of the donors applied high-throughput TCR beta sequencing to assess whether each TCR beta V gene segment acted as functional or pseudogenic. Donor age, sex, ethnicity and CMV serostatus were compiled alongside the repertoire data. A later genetic analysis took genome-wide SNP genotypes for about three fifths of the roughly 670 donors and used that subset as a discovery cohort. All discovery cohort repertoires had been generated on a single sequencing platform. HLA typing included class I and class II loci at four-digit resolution. Typing coverage varied by locus: about 629-630 donors for A, B, C, DRB1 and DQB1; more than 500 for DQA1; 600 to 610 for DPA1; roughly 450 for DPB1. Four to six DR-DQ haplotypes were handled as single units for association and clustering because linkage in the cohort was strong. Among almost 400 genotyped donors of the cohort, an average of 235,054 unique TCR beta nucleotide sequences were sequenced per donor, around 20% of them non-productive.

The germline V gene supplies CDR1 SGDLS and CDR2 YYNGEE. From cysteine to phenylalanine, the CDR3 is 16 amino acids long. The CDR3 DNA has 48 bases and is translated from base 1. The V end loses 0 bases and the J end loses 3 bases, and a stretch of 13 bases separates them. General study outcomes and caveats: An earlier analysis of approximately 590 of the donors showed that most TCR beta V segments appeared in productive rearrangements either about 87% or about 30% of the time, which broadly matched IMGT annotations. A cluster of highly shared sequence variants was judged likely to be a technical artifact of the sequencing pipeline. The classifier was reported to diagnose cytomegalovirus status with high specificity and sensitivity in both the original cohort and the validation cohort. Because counts were too low, some 16 rarely observed V segments, including chromosome 9 orphons, were excluded from the earlier analysis of some 590 of the donors. Roughly uniform sequencing depth across donors was assumed in presence/absence analyses, although this assumption may not hold. Specific HLA alleles were associated with some 15,000 TCR beta sequences at a false discovery rate of 0.05 in a later analysis. Most TCR sequences were seen in very few donors, while some public TCRs were found in many individuals. Strong co-occurrence of HLA alleles, especially DR and DQ, made assigning TCR associations to individual alleles difficult. Because the 87-base-pair reads could not distinguish some IMGT-functional V segments, including TRBV6-2 and TRBV6-3, those segments were excluded. A later analysis found that most CMV-associated TCR beta chains appeared HLA-restricted, with HLA associations seemingly driven largely by CMV exposure. According to a later genetic analysis, donors in an Asian-associated ancestry cluster had fewer N-insertions in productive TCRs than the approximately 670-donor mean. V-gene and J-gene trimming of TCR beta chains was associated with a missense DCLRE1C variant in a later genetic analysis, and the association was replicated in an independent cohort. In vitro tests confirmed that a few of the cytomegalovirus-associated TCR beta chains recognize cytomegalovirus antigens. A total of around 150 TCR beta chains were listed by the study as associated with cytomegalovirus. The authors suggested that the approach could potentially be generalized to other disease states and immunological phenotypes. A later analysis found that HLA-associated TCR beta chains were more clonally expanded and had lower generation probabilities than equally common non-associated chains. Immune exposure information for the cohort was limited to CMV serostatus. According to a later analysis, TCR association rates differed among HLA loci, with DRB1 alleles showing the most associated TCRs and HLA-C alleles showing the fewest. This cohort had only TCR beta chains sequenced, and the lack of alpha or paired-chain data limited which features could be detected. A further reported finding was that TCR beta sequences accurately predicted the HLA-A and HLA-B alleles for most subjects in the first cohort. Because HLA typing was unavailable for some donors at each locus, only the typed subset was used in association tests. According to a later analysis, parvovirus B19, influenza, CMV and Epstein-Barr virus appeared linked to several top co-occurrence clusters. Linkage disequilibrium might explain the correlated functional status among segregating V segments, but an unknown experimental factor could not be ruled out.

For this clone: Its binding antigen is unknown. No much larger clone exists at a distance of one base, and base qualities are not known.

The cohort comprised some 680 healthy bone marrow donors. All cohort members were sampled while nominally healthy, although unrecorded immune exposures were likely present. The donor was CMV seropositive and belonged to the group of about 290 seropositive cohort members. Every donor gave a peripheral blood sample, and the peripheral blood mononuclear cells from that sample were used for TCR beta sequencing. Genomic DNA extraction from the blood cell samples was performed with the Qiagen DNeasy Blood Extraction Kit. Libraries were made using the immunoSEQ multiplex PCR assay. The multiplex PCR relied on a mix of 60 forward primers for TCR Vbeta segments and 13 reverse primers for TCR Jbeta segments. Amplification of the CDR3 region of rearranged TCR beta genes was performed with a multiplex PCR assay on genomic DNA. Amplified TCR beta libraries were sequenced as 87-base-pair reads on the Illumina HiSeq System. The original pipeline was this. A later analysis counted some 74 million unique TCR beta chains across the 650 to 800 repertoires, and roughly 10 million of these chains were shared by at least two donors. A nearest-neighbor algorithm error-corrected the raw reads and collapsed the reads into unique sequences, merging closely related sequences to remove PCR and sequencing errors. V, D and J gene segments were assigned by aligning CDR3 sequences to IMGT reference sequences. Each retained sequence needed at least a six-nucleotide match to both a V gene segment and a J gene segment. A rearrangement counted as productive if the CDR3 had no stop codons and remained in frame with V and J, and every other rearrangement counted as non-productive. CDR3 was defined by IMGT convention, running from the second conserved V-encoded cysteine to the conserved J-encoded phenylalanine. In an earlier analysis of around 600 of the donors, sequences lacking an unambiguous match to a single V gene segment were excluded. In an earlier analysis of about 590 of the donors, a V segment was called functional when productive rearrangements were above 56.7%, and segregating when the standard deviation between donors exceeded 5%. To diagnose cytomegalovirus status from the catalog of TCR beta chain sequences, a statistical classification framework was built. A later analysis assigned V and J genes by comparing TCR nucleotide sequences with IMGT/GENE-DB human TR gene sequences. Using the TCRdist pipeline, a later analysis assigned CDR3 sequences along with most-parsimonious VDJ recombination scenarios. A later analysis defined each TCR beta chain by its CDR3 amino acid sequence plus V-gene family, and excluded reads lacking a unique V-gene family. As a way to deal with suspected cross-contamination and a sequencing artifact, a later analysis dropped roughly 600 nucleotide sequences that were highly shared and had low generation probability. In a later analysis, a clonal expansion index was calculated for each public chain from normalized within-repertoire ranks of inferred template counts. Generation probabilities in a later analysis came from a VDJ recombination model fitted to out-of-frame rearrangements, and those results were checked against IGoR. In a later analysis, hypergeometric tests were used to score TCR-TCR, TCR-HLA and TCR-CMV co-occurrence, with a repertoire-size bias correction applied to TCR pairs. A later analysis estimated false discovery rates by permuting HLA or CMV assignments 20 times. A later analysis grouped co-occurring TCRs with DBSCAN, adding TCRdist sequence similarity when clustering within HLA-allele-positive subsets. For co-occurrence clustering, repertoires with fewer than 30,000 or more than 120,000 public chains were excluded, along with five repertoires with anomalous nucleotide sharing. This immuneACCESS table, as held by TCRdb, lists in-frame sequences with V and J called but not all clones. Of the missing ones, under half trace to an unresolved V gene in checked studies; the others have no known cause. V and J calls and clone size are as listed in that table; D and trimming were resolved from the DNA. This sample comprises under 250,000 clones, 65% to 80% of them detected only once. Approximately 4.4% of the sample is taken by the ten largest.

This TCR was sampled from a woman aged 25 to 39 in good health and CMV-seropositive. The chain is assembled from TRBV9 and TRBJ2-1; the D gene is possibly TRBD2, with 5 bases matching. Sequenced input: PBMCs. The nucleotides are TGTGCCAGCAGCGTAGACGAGGGTAGAAACTACAATGAGCAGTTCTTC. Translated, this gives CASSVDEGRNYNEQFF.